Here is one TCR beta chain with its context. Its antigen remains unidentified. The sample belongs to a study of T cell responses to AZD1222 COVID-19 vaccine. Findings and limits, study-wide: Donors skewed white British and female; clonal diversity was possibly underestimated. AZD1222 recipients seropositive at baseline numbered only six or seven.

The CDR3 has 16 residues. Germline V gives CDR1 SGHAT, CDR2 FQNNGV. V lost 1 base, J lost 0 bases, and 9 bases lay in between. Assay: immunoSEQ multiplex PCR; the TCRdb copy retains only in-frame clones and omits some. The repertoire has 50,000 to 70,000 clones, 80% to 90% of them found once; the top ten carry 6.9%. The sequence derives from an adult who received the AZD1222 COVID-19 vaccine. The chain carries TRBV11-2 and TRBJ1-4; no firm D call. Material: peripheral blood, obtained 28 days after the second AZD1222 dose. CDR3: CASSLGQPTTNEKLFF. The CDR3 bases are TGTGCCAGCAGCTTAGGGCAGCCGACAACTAATGAAAAACTGTTTTTT.